This TCR beta chain comes out of a study of long-term antiretroviral therapy in people with HIV. A v3.0 immunoSEQ assay was performed at survey level. Some clones are missing from TCRdb's copy, which holds only in-frame ones; the method was immunoSEQ multiplex PCR. Here the sample spans about 25,000 clones, just under 85% being singletons. The length of the CDR3 is 15 residues. With 2 bases clipped from V and 6 bases from J, the junction kept 6 bases outside the gene matches. The germline gives CDR1 SGHDT, CDR2 YYEEEE. The sequence came from a man aged 30 to 39 with HIV. The sample was unsorted PBMCs, taken 0.7 years before starting antiretroviral therapy. The rearrangement uses TRBV5-6 and TRBJ2-1; 9 bases fit TRBD1. The DNA for the CDR3 is TGTGCCAGCAGCTTTGGGGACAGGGTTCTCAATGAGCAGTTCTTC. Translating gives CASSFGDRVLNEQFF.